Listed below are T cell receptor beta chains from one sample, sequenced in a study of T-cell reconstitution after alpha-beta-depleted transplantation in children. TCRdb analysed the PCR reads with MiXCR anew, one entry per CDR3 protein. Among fewer than 200,000 distinct CDR3 sequences listed, about 6.4% were seen once. Sequences were derived from PBMCs from the stem cell graft donor, sampled from the stem cell graft. Receptors originate from a human donor who donated a stem cell graft to a child with Wiskott-Aldrich syndrome. Both conserved end residues are part of each CDR3. Size tells how often a clone was seen (once, few, many) or the class of an expanded clone, and some rows leave it out.

abundance,v_gene,CDR3aa
few,TRBV5-1,CASSLGAGGGETQYF
few,TRBV9,CASSVFRTGELFF
many,TRBV4-1,CASSFGGKNTEAFF
many,TRBV3-1,CASSWRLTGSNTEAFF
few,TRBV5-6,CASSLFEWVSGTGVGEQFF
many,TRBV28,CASSPLSLKPLHF
many,TRBV7-6,CASSLRVQETQYF
many,TRBV6-5,CASRPTGPNQPQHF
many,TRBV12-3/TRBV12-4,CASSSVGPYNEQFF
few,TRBV2,CASSRINEQFF
few,TRBV3-1,CASSRLAGTPVNTGELFF
many,TRBV12-3/TRBV12-4,CASSLTGQVSISGTQYF
NA,TRBV20-1,CSATLRQETQYF
many,TRBV19,CASSVYRRNNEQFF
few,TRBV9,CASSPEHSAYNEQFF
many,TRBV11-3,CASSLSGLGNEQFF
many,TRBV6-1,CASRALPSEAFF
many,TRBV18,CASSPTQGWEQYF
NA,TRBV18,CASARSRDTEAFF
many,TRBV20-1,CSAIRSAGRTDTQYF
few,TRBV7-9,CASSPYSGTALYEQYF
few,TRBV7-9,CASSSGQYQETQYF
few,TRBV11-1,CASRQTAGANVLTF
many,TRBV24-1,CATSEVGLDKETQYF
many,TRBV10-3,CAISFTTGNTEAFF
many,TRBV5-1,CASSGGQGGSEKLFF
many,TRBV5-5,CASSSKGAYGYTF
many,TRBV5-1,CASSLGQGYYEQYF
few,TRBV14,CASRQDSDSTKQYF
few,TRBV5-1,CASSLDSDTEAFF
many,TRBV20-1,CSARDDRGPRGGLFF
many,TRBV5-6,CASSLNGGPYNEQFF
few,TRBV11-2,CASSLGQGLAGGYTDTQYF
many,TRBV29-1,CSVLTGVNSPLHF
many,TRBV19,CASSIGTGYGGELFF
many,TRBV20-1,CSARVLADYNEQFF
many,TRBV29-1,CSVKKGTGSTDTQYF
many,TRBV12-3/TRBV12-4,CASSPPFDRLNYGYTF
many,TRBV5-1,CASSPSMDEKLFF
many,TRBV7-9,CASSGSQRNQPQHF
many,TRBV7-8,CASSFLRGYGTDTQYF
few,TRBV7-6,CASSRSRVYEQYF
many,TRBV6-1,CASSQGFSGANVLTF
many,TRBV6-5,CASSYSQSSLYEQYF
many,TRBV7-2,CASSLGAGPDTQYF
many,TRBV5-5,CASSRMGVTEAFF
many,TRBV2,CASSERGSEQFF
many,TRBV7-9,CASSFFDEQYF
many,TRBV5-5,CASSREAGTRSYEQYF
many,TRBV12-3/TRBV12-4,CASSLRAGELNIQYF
NA,TRBV4-3,CASSLDSGPRSDIQYF